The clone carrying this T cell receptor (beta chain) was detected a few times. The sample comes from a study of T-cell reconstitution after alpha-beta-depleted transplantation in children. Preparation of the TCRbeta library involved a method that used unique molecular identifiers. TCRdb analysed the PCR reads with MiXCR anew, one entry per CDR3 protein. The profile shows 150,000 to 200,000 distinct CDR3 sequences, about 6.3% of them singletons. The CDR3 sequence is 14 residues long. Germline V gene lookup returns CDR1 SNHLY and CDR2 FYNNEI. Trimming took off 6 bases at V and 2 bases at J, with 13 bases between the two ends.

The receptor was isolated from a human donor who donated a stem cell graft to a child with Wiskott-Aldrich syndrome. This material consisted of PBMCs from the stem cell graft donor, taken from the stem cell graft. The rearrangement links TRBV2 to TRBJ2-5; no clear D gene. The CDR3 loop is CASRIVQDQETQYF. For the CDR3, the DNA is TGTGCCAGCAGAATCGTGCAGGATCAAGAGACCCAGTACTTC.